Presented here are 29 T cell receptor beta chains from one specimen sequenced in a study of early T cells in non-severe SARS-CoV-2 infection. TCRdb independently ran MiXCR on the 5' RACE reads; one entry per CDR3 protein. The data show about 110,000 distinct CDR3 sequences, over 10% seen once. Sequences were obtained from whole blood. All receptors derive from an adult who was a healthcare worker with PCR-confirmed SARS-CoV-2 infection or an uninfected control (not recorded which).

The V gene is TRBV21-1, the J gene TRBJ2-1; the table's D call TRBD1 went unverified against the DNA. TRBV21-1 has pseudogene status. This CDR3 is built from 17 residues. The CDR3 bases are TGTGCCAGCAGCAAAGCTTCCCGACAGGGGGCAAACAATGAGCAGTTCTTC. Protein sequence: CASSKASRQGANNEQFF.

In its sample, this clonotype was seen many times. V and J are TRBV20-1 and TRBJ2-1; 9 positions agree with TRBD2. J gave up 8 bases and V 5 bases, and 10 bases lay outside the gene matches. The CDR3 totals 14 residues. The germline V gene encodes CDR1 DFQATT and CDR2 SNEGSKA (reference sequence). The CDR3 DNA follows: TGCAGTGCTGGAGGGCGGGAGGGCCAGGATGAGCAGTTCTTC. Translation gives CSAGGREGQDEQFF.

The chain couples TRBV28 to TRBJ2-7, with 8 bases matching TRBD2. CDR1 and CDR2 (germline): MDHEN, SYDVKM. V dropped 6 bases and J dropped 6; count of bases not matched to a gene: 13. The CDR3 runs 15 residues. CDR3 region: CASSPTGLGEPEQYF. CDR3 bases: TGTGCCAGCAGCCCCACGGGACTAGGGGAGCCCGAGCAGTACTTC.

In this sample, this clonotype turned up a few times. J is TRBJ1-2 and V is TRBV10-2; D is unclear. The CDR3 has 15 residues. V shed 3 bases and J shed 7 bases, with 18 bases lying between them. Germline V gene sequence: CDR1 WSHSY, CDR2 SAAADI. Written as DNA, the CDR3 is TGCGCCAGCAGTGATTATGGTCAGGTTGGGCCTGGCTACACCTTC. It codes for CASSDYGQVGPGYTF.

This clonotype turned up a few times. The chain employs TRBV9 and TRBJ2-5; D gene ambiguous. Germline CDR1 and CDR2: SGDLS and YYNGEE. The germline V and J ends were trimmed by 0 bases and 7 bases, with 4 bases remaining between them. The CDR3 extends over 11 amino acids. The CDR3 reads CASSVDRTQYF. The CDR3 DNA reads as TGTGCCAGCAGCGTAGATCGGACCCAGTACTTC.

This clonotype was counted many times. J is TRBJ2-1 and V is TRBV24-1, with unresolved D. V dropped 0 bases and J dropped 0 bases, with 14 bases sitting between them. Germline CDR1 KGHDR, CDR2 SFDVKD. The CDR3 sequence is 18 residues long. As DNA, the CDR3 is TGTGCCACCAGTGATTTGAGGTCCGACCGGAGCTCCTACAATGAGCAGTTCTTC. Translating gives CATSDLRSDRSSYNEQFF.

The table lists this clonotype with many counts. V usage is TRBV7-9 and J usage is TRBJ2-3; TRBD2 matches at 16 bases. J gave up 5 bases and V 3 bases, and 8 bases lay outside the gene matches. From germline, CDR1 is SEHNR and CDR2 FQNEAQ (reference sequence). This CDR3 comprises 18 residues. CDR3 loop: CASSFPGLAGGPGDTQYF. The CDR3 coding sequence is TGTGCCAGCAGCTTCCCGGGACTAGCGGGGGGGCCCGGAGATACGCAGTATTTT.

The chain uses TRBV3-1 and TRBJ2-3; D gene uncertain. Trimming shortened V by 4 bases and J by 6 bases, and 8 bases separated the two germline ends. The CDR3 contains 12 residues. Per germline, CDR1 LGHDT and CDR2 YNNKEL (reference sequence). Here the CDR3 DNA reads TGTGCCAGCAGCCCGCAATGGGATACGCAGTATTTT. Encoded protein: CASSPQWDTQYF.

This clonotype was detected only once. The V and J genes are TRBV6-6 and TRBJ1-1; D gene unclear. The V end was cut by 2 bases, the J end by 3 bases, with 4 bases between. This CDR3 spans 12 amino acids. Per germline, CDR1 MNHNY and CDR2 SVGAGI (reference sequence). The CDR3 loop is CASSYDHTEAFF. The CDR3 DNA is TGTGCCAGCAGTTACGACCACACTGAAGCTTTCTTT.

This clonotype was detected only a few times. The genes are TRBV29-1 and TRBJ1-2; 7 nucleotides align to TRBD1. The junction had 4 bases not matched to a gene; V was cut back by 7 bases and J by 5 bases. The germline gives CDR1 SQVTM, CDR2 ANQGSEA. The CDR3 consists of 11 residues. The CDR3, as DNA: TGCAGCGCTGGGGGACAGTATGGCTACACCTTC. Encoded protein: CSAGGQYGYTF.

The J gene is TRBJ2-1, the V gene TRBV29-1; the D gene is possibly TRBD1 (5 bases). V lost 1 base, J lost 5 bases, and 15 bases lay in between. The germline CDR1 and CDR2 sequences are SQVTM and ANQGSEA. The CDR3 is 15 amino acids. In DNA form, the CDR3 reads TGCAGCGTTGAAGCTCTTGACAGCTACAACAATGAGCAGTTCTTC. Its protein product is CSVEALDSYNNEQFF.

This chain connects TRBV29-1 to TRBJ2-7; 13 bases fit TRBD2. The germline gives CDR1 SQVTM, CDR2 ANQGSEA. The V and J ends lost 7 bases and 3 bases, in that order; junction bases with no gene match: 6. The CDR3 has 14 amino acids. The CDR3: CSAAGTSGIYEQYF. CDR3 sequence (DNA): TGCAGCGCGGCGGGGACTAGCGGGATCTACGAGCAGTACTTC.

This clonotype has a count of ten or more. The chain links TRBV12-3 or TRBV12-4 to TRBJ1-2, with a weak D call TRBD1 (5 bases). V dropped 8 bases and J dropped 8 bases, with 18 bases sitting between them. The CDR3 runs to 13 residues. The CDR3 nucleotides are TGTGCCAGCTGTACAGGATTCCCTTCCGGCTACACCTTC. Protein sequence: CASCTGFPSGYTF.

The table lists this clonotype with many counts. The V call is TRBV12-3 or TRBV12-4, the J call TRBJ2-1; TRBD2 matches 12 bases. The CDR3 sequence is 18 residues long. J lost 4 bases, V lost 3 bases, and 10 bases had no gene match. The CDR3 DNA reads TGTGCCAGCAGTTTGGCTTTGGGGGGACTAGCGGGTTACAATGAGCAGTTCTTC. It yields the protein CASSLALGGLAGYNEQFF.

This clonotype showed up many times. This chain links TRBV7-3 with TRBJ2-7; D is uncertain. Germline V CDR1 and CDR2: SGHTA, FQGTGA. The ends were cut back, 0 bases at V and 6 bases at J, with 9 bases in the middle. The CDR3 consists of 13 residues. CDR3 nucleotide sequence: TGTGCCAGCAGCTTAACTGCCAGCCTCGAGCAGTACTTC. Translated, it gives CASSLTASLEQYF.

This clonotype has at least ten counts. The CDR3 loop reads CASSPRTLAEDYGYTF. The DNA for the CDR3 is TGTGCCAGCAGCCCCCGTACTCTGGCGGAAGACTATGGCTACACCTTC. The rearrangement links TRBV11-2 to TRBJ1-2; D call uncertain. The V and J ends lost 5 bases and 3 bases respectively, with 19 bases between them. Germline V gene lookup returns CDR1 SGHAT and CDR2 FQNNGV. CDR3 length equals 16 residues.

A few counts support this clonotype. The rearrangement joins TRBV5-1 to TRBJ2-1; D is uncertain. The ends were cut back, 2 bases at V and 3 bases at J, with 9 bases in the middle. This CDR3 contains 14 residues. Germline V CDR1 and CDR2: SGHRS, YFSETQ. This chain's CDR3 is CASSFGLDYNEQFF. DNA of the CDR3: TGCGCCAGCAGCTTCGGGTTAGACTACAATGAGCAGTTCTTC.

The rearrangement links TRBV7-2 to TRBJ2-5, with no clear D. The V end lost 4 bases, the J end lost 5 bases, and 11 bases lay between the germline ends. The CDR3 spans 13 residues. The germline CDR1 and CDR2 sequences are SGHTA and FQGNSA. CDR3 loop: CASSSRVTETQYF. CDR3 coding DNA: TGTGCCAGCAGCTCCAGAGTAACGGAGACCCAGTACTTC. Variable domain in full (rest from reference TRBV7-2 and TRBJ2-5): GAGVSQSPSNKVTEKGKDVELRCDPISGHTALYWYRQSLGQGLEFLIYFQGNSAPDKSGLPSDRFSAERTGGSVSTLTIQRTQQEDSAVYLCASSSRVTETQYFGPGTRLLVL.

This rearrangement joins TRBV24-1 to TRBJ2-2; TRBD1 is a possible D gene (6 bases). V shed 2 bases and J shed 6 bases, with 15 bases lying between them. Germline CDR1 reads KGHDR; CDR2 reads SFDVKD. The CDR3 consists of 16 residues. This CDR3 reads CATSDSGRGYAGELFF. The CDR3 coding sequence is TGTGCCACCAGTGATTCGGGCAGGGGATATGCCGGGGAGCTGTTTTTT.

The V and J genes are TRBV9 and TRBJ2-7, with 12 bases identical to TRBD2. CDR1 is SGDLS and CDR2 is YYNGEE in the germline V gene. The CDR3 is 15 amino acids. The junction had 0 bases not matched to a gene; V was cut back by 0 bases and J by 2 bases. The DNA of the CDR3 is TGTGCCAGCAGCGTAGGGACTAGCGGGGCCTACGAGCAGTACTTC. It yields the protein CASSVGTSGAYEQYF.

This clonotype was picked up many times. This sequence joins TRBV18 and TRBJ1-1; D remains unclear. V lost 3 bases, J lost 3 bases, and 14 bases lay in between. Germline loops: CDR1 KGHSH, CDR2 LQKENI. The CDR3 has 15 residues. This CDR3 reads CASSPQEGVYTEAFF. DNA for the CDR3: TGTGCCAGCTCACCGCAGGAGGGTGTGTACACTGAAGCTTTCTTT.

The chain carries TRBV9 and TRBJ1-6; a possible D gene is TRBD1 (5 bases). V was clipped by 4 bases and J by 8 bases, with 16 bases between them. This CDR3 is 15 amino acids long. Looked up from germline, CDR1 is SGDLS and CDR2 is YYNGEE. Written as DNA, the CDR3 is TGTGCCAGCAGCTCCCACATAGGGGTGGATTCACCCCTCCACTTT. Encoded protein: CASSSHIGVDSPLHF.

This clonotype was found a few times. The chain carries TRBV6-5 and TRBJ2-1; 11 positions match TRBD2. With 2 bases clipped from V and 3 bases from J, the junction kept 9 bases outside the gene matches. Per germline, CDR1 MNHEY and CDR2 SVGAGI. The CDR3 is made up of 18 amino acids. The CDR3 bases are TGTGCCAGCAGTTACCCGCCTAAGACTAGCGGGGTCTACAATGAGCAGTTCTTC. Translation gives CASSYPPKTSGVYNEQFF.

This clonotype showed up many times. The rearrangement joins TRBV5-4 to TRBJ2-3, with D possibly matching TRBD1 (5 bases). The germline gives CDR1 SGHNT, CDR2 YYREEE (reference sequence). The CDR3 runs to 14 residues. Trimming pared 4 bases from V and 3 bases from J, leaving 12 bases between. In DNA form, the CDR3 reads TGTGCCAGCAGCCTGCACCAGGGAACAGATACGCAGTATTTT. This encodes CASSLHQGTDTQYF.

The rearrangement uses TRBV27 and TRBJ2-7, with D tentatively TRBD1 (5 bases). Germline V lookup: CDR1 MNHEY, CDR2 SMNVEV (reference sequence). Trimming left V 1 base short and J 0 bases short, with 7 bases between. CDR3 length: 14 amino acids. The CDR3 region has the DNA TGTGCCAGCAGTTTATACAGGACCTCCTACGAGCAGTACTTC. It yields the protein CASSLYRTSYEQYF.

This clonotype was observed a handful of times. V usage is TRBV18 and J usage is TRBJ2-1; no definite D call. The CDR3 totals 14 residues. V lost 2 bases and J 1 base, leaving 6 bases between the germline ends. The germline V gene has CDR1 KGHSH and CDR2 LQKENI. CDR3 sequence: CASSPSYSYNEQFF. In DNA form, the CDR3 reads TGTGCCAGCTCACCATCTTATTCCTACAATGAGCAGTTCTTC.

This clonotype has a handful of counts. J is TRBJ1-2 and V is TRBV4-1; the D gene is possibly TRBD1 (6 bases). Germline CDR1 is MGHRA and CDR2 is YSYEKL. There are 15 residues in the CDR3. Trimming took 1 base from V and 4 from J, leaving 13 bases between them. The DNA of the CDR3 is TGCGCCAGCAGCCAAGGGATGGGGGCGAGCTATGGCTACACCTTC. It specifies CASSQGMGASYGYTF.

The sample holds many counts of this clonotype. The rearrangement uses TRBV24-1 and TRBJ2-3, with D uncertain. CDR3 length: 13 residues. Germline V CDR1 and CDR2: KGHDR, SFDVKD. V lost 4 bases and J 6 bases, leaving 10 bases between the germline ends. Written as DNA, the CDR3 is TGTGCCACCAGTGACGCAAGGACGGATACGCAGTATTTT. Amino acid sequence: CATSDARTDTQYF.

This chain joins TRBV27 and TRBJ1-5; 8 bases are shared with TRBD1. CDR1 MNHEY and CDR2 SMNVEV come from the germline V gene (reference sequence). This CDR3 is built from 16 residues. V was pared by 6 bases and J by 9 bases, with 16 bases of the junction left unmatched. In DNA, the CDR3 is TGTGCCAGCAGAACCCTATCCAGGGGGCCTCAAGGGCCCCAGCATTTT. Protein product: CASRTLSRGPQGPQHF.